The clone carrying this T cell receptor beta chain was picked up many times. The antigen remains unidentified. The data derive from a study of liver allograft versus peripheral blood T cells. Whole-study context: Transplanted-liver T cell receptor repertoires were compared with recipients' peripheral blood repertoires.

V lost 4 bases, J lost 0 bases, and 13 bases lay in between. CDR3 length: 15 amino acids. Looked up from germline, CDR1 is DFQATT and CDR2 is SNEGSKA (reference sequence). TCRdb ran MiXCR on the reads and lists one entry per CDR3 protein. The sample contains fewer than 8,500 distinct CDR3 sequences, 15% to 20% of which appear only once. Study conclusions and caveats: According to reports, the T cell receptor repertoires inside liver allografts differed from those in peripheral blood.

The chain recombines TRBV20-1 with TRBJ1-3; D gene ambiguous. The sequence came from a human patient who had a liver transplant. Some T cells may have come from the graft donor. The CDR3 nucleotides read TGCAGTGCTACCCCGGGCAGTCTCTCTGGAAACACCATATATTTT. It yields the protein CSATPGSLSGNTIYF.